This T cell receptor beta chain originates from a study of shared clonotypes between healthy human individuals. Study-wide findings and caveats: Only blood samples were collected, and tissue repertoires likely differ.

Clones were read by immunoSEQ multiplex PCR, and TCRdb kept only the in-frame ones, dropping some. The repertoire holds approximately 740,000 clones, with 80% to 95% as singletons. Positively selected for CCR7, the CD45RO-negative cells used as naive CD8 cells excluded terminally differentiated effector memory CD45RA+ cells. For this clone: Its cognate antigen is unknown.

Trimming took off 8 bases at V and 0 bases at J, with 13 bases between the two ends. The germline gives CDR1 MGHDK, CDR2 SYGVNS. CDR3 length: 14 residues. This chain uses TRBV25-1 with TRBJ1-1; possible D gene TRBD1, 6 bases. This TCR came from a man aged 30-40 years in good health. Sequenced material: naive CD8+ T cells sorted from blood. CDR3 bases: TGTGCCAGCGGGACCCAGGGGTTGAACACTGAAGCTTTCTTT. Its protein product is CASGTQGLNTEAFF. The variable domain in full, with the rest retrieved from reference TRBV25-1 and TRBJ1-1, is EADIYQTPRYLVIGTGKKITLECSQTMGHDKMYWYQQDPGMELHLIHYSYGVNSTEKGDLSSESTVSRIRTEHFPLTLESARPSHTSQYLCASGTQGLNTEAFFGQGTRLTVV.